Shown below are 10 T cell receptor beta chains from a single sample sequenced in a study of T cell responses to AZD1222 COVID-19 vaccine. Repertoires were generated with immunoSEQ multiplex PCR, while TCRdb's copy carries only in-frame clones and drops some. The repertoire holds 150,000 to 200,000 clones, with 94% as singletons. The material was peripheral blood, obtained on day 0 of AZD1222 vaccination. Receptor source: an adult in good health.

This clone was seen a handful of times. V is TRBV7-9 and J is TRBJ2-1, with 9 bases aligning to TRBD2. Germline CDR1 is SEHNR and CDR2 is FQNEAQ (reference sequence). This CDR3 contains 13 residues. Trimming at V came to 10 bases and at J to 6 bases, leaving 7 bases not matched to a gene. CDR3 protein: CATQREDFNEQFF. The CDR3 DNA is TGTGCCACCCAGCGGGAGGACTTCAATGAGCAGTTCTTC.

The rearrangement joins TRBV6-5 to TRBJ1-1, with no clear D. Trimming left V 7 bases short and J 0 bases short, with 9 bases between. Germline V CDR1 and CDR2: MNHEY, SVGAGI. This CDR3 region has 13 residues. CDR3 nucleotide sequence: TGTGCCAGCAATGGACGGATGAACACTGAAGCTTTCTTT. Protein: CASNGRMNTEAFF.

The chain is built from TRBV12-3 or TRBV12-4 and TRBJ2-7; D is uncertain. Trimming removed 2 bases at V and 2 bases at J, with 4 bases between. This CDR3 is built from 12 residues. The CDR3 bases are TGTGCCAGCAGTTTATTTCCCTACGAGCAGTACTTC. It encodes CASSLFPYEQYF.

CDR3 residues: CASSPGLAGTNEQFF. The CDR3 nucleotides are TGTGCCAGCAGCCCGGGACTAGCGGGGACCAATGAGCAGTTCTTC. The V and J genes are TRBV3-1 (or the pseudogene TRBV3-2) and TRBJ2-1; 13 nucleotides match TRBD2. The germline CDR1 and CDR2 sequences are LGHDT and YNNKEL (reference sequence). J gave up 6 bases and V 4 bases, and 3 bases lay outside the gene matches. CDR3 length equals 15 residues.

The rearrangement uses TRBV19 and TRBJ2-1; TRBD1 aligns across 9 bases. In germline, CDR1 is LNHDA, CDR2 SQIVND (reference sequence). The ends lost 7 bases at V and 7 bases at J; junction bases unmatched: 11. This CDR3 comprises 15 residues. The CDR3 is CASNYRDRDKNEQFF. The CDR3 DNA reads as TGTGCCAGTAATTACAGGGACAGGGATAAGAATGAGCAGTTCTTC. The variable domain in full, completed from reference TRBV19 and TRBJ2-1, reads DGGITQSPKYLFRKEGQNVTLSCEQNLNHDAMYWYRQDPGQGLRLIYYSQIVNDFQKGDIAEGYSVSREKKESFPLTVTSAQKNPTAFYLCASNYRDRDKNEQFFGPGTRLTVL.

V and J are TRBV18 and TRBJ1-1; the D is unclear. The ends were cut back, 0 bases at V and 4 bases at J, with 12 bases in the middle. Germline CDR1 KGHSH, CDR2 LQKENI. The CDR3 runs to 15 residues. The CDR3 loop is CASSPPKGFGTEAFF. The CDR3 coding sequence is TGTGCCAGCTCACCACCGAAAGGTTTTGGCACTGAAGCTTTCTTT.

V is TRBV12-3 or TRBV12-4 and J is TRBJ2-3; D gene ambiguous. V gave up 6 bases and J gave up 0 bases, with 4 bases separating them. CDR3 size: 12 residues. CDR3 amino acids: CASSMSTDTQYF. The CDR3 bases are TGTGCCAGCAGCATGAGCACAGATACGCAGTATTTT.

A word on this clone: At one boundary the junction diverges from the germline segment, which might be a read error. This chain links TRBV6-2 or TRBV6-3 with TRBJ2-2; D is perhaps TRBD2 (6 bases). CDR1 is MNHEY, CDR2 SVGEGT, per germline. CDR3 length: 17 amino acids. CDR3 loop: CASSLSRGGRNTRELFF. DNA of the CDR3: TGTGCCAGCAGTCTTAGTCGAGGAGGGCGGAACACCAGGGAGCTGTTTTTT.

The rearrangement links TRBV27 to TRBJ2-7, with 10 nucleotides matching TRBD2. The CDR3 sequence is 15 residues long. In germline, CDR1 is MNHEY, CDR2 SMNVEV (reference sequence). J was trimmed by 4 bases and V by 3 bases; bases with no gene match: 6. CDR3 coding DNA: TGTGCCAGCAGTTTCGGGGGACTAGCGCCTTACGAGCAGTACTTC. Amino acid sequence: CASSFGGLAPYEQYF.

This clone was observed once. The rearrangement uses TRBV2 and TRBJ1-6; the match to TRBD1 covers 8 bases. From germline, CDR1 is SNHLY and CDR2 FYNNEI. The CDR3 loop spans 13 amino acids. The junction had 8 bases not matched to a gene; V was cut back by 9 bases and J by 10 bases. CDR3: CASGDRGRSPLHF. CDR3 in DNA: TGTGCCAGTGGAGACAGGGGTAGGTCACCCCTCCACTTT.